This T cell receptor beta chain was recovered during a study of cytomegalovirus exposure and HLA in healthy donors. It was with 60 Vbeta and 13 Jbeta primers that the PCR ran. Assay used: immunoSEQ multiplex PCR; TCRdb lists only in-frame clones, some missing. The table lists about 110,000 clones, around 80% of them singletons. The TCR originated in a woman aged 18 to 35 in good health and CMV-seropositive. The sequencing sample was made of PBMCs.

CDR3 sequence reads: CASSPPNNGGIQYF. For the CDR3, the DNA is TGTGCCAGCTCACCACCGAACAACGGCGGCATTCAGTACTTC. This rearrangement joins TRBV18 to TRBJ2-4; no reliable D call. The CDR3 extends over 14 amino acids. The V gene lost 0 bases and the J gene lost 9 bases, with 12 bases spanning the gap. Germline values: CDR1 KGHSH, CDR2 LQKENI.